The sequence of this T cell receptor (beta chain) was determined in a study of T cell repertoires in cytomegalovirus infection. This CDR3 is built from 14 residues. Germline values: CDR1 LNHDA, CDR2 SQIVND (reference sequence). V lost 2 bases to trimming and J lost 10 bases, with 14 bases between them. TCRdb reanalysed the reads using MiXCR and keeps one entry per CDR3 protein. The sample lists more than 650,000 distinct CDR3 sequences; roughly a third were seen once. This clonotype was seen many times. The V and J genes are TRBV19 and TRBJ1-4; no firm D call. The sequenced material came from PBMCs. This clonotype originated in a human donor in good health (CMV status not recorded). Some clones in this sample may be carry-over from other donors' samples. The CDR3 spells CASSIQPRSGKLFF. The DNA of the CDR3 is TGTGCCAGTAGTATACAACCGAGGTCTGGAAAACTGTTTTTT.